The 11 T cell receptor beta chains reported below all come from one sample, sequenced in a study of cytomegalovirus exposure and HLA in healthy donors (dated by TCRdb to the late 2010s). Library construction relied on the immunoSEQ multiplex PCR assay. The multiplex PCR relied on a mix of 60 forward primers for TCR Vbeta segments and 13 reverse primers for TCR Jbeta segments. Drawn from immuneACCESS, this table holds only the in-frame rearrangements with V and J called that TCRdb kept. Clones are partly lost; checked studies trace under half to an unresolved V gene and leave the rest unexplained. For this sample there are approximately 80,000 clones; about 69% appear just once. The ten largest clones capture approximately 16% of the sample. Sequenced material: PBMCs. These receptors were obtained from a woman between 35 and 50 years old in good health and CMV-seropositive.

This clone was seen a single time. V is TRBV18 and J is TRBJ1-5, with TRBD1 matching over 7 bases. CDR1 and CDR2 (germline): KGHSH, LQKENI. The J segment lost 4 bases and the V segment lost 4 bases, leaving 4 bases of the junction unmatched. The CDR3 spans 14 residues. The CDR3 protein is CASSQGQVNQPQHF. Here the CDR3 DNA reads TGTGCCAGCTCACAAGGACAGGTTAATCAGCCCCAGCATTTT.

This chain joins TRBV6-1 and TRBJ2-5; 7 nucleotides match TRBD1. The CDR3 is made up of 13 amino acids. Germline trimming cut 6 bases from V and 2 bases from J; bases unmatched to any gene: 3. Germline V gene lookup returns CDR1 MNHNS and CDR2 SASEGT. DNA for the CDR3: TGTGCCAGCAGACGGACAGGTCAAGAGACCCAGTACTTC. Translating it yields CASRRTGQETQYF.

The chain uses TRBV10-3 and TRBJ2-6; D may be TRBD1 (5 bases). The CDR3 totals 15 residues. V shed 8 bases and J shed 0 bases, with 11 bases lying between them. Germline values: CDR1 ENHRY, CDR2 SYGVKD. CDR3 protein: CAILVRGSGANVLTF. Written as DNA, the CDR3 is TGTGCCATCTTAGTTAGGGGCTCTGGGGCCAACGTCCTGACTTTC.

CDR3 DNA: TGTGCCAGCAGCTTAGGGCTAGCGCCAAAGAATGAGCAGTTCTTC. Translated: CASSLGLAPKNEQFF. The chain joins TRBV7-9 to TRBJ2-1; TRBD2 might be the D (6 bases). This CDR3 is built from 15 residues. Trimming stripped 1 base from V and 7 bases from J, with 14 bases between. The V gene's germline CDR1 is SEHNR and CDR2 FQNEAQ (reference sequence). The variable domain in full, completed from reference TRBV7-9 and TRBJ2-1, reads DTGVSQNPRHKITKRGQNVTFRCDPISEHNRLYWYRQTLGQGPEFLTYFQNEAQLEKSRLLSDRFSAERPKGSFSTLEIQRTEQGDSAMYLCASSLGLAPKNEQFFGPGTRLTVL.

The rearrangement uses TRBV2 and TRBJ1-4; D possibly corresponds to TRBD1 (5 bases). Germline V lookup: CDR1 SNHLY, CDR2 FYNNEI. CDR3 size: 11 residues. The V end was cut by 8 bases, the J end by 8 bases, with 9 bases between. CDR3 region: CASGDLEKLFF. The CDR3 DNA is TGTGCCAGCGGGGACTTGGAAAAACTGTTTTTT.

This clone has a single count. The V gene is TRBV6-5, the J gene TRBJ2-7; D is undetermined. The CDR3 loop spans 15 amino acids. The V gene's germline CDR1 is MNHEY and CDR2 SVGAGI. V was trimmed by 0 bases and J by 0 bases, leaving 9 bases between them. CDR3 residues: CASSYSRQSSYEQYF. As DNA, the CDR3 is TGTGCCAGCAGTTACTCGCGGCAGAGCTCCTACGAGCAGTACTTC.

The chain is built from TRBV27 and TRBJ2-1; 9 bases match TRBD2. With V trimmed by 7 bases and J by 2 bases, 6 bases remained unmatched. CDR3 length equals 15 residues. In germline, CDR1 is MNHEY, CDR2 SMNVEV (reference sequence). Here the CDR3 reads CASTAGGQTYNEQFF. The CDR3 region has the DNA TGTGCCAGCACGGCGGGAGGGCAAACCTACAATGAGCAGTTCTTC.

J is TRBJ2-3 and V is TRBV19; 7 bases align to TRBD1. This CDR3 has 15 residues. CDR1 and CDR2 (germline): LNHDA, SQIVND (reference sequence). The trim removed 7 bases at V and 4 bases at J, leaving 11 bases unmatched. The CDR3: CASKPSTGRADTQYF. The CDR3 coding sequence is TGTGCCAGTAAACCATCGACAGGGCGGGCAGATACGCAGTATTTT. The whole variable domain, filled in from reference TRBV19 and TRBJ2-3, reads DGGITQSPKYLFRKEGQNVTLSCEQNLNHDAMYWYRQDPGQGLRLIYYSQIVNDFQKGDIAEGYSVSREKKESFPLTVTSAQKNPTAFYLCASKPSTGRADTQYFGPGTRLTVL.

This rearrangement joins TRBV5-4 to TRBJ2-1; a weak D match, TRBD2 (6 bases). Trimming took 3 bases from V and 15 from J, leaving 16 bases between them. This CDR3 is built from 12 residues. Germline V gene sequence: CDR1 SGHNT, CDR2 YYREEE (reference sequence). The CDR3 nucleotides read TGTGCCAGCAGCTCGGCTAGTAGCGGCCGGTTCTTC. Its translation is CASSSASSGRFF.

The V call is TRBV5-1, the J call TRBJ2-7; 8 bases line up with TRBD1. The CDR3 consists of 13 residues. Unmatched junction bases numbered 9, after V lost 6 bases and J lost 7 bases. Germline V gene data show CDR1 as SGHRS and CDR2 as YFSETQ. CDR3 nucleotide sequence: TGCGCCAGCACCCAGGGGGCATCGGGGGAGCAGTACTTC. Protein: CASTQGASGEQYF.

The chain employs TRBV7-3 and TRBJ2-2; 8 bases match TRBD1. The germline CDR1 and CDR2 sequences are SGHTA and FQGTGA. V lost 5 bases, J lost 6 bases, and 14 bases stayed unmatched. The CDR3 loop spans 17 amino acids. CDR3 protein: CASSLRGTGRGPGELFF. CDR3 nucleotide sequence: TGTGCCAGCAGCCTACGGGGGACAGGAAGGGGACCCGGGGAGCTGTTTTTT.